A single sample gave rise to the 18 T cell receptor beta chains below, sequenced in a study of shared clonotypes between healthy human individuals. Measured with immunoSEQ multiplex PCR; TCRdb has only the in-frame clones, and not every one. The sample comprises roughly 1,600,000 clones, around 98.5% of which are singletons, and approximately 0.4% rests with the top ten. The sequencing sample was made of naive CD4+ T cells sorted from blood. Subset denoted: CD45RA+ positively selected. Source of these receptors: a man aged 25-45 years in good health.

This chain connects TRBV5-1 to TRBJ2-7; D possibly corresponds to TRBD1 (5 bases). Germline-derived CDR1 and CDR2 are SGHRS and YFSETQ. Trimming left V 5 bases short and J 4 bases short, with 10 bases between. The CDR3 runs 12 residues. The CDR3 DNA sequence: TGCGCCAGCAGAAGCGACAGTTACGAGCAGTACTTC. The encoded protein is CASRSDSYEQYF. The entire variable domain, with the rest obtained from reference TRBV5-1 and TRBJ2-7, is as follows: KAGVTQTPRYLIKTRGQQVTLSCSPISGHRSVSWYQQTPGQGLQFLFEYFSETQRNKGNFPGRFSGRQFSNSRSEMNVSTLELGDSALYLCASRSDSYEQYFGPGTRLTVT.

The chain employs TRBV7-2 and TRBJ2-6, with D perhaps matching TRBD1 or TRBD2 (6 bases each). From germline, CDR1 is SGHTA and CDR2 FQGNSA. The CDR3 totals 15 residues. The CDR3 region is CAEGGLHSGANVLTF. The CDR3 DNA reads as TGTGCTGAGGGGGGCCTCCACTCTGGGGCCAACGTCCTGACTTTC.

The rearrangement links TRBV18 to TRBJ2-1, with D uncertain. Germline V CDR1 and CDR2: KGHSH, LQKENI. Between the trimmed V and J ends, which lost 6 bases and 9 bases, there was a span of 9 bases. The length of the CDR3 is 11 residues. The CDR3, as DNA: TGTGCCAGCTCCGACTTGTTTGAGCAGTTCTTC. It is translated as CASSDLFEQFF. The full variable domain, completed using reference TRBV18 and TRBJ2-1, is NAGVMQNPRHLVRRRGQEARLRCSPMKGHSHVYWYRQLPEEGLKFMVYLQKENIIDESGMPKERFSAEFPKEGPSILRIQQVVRGDSAAYFCASSDLFEQFFGPGTRLTVL.

This rearrangement joins TRBV19 to TRBJ1-1; maybe TRBD1 (5 bases). This CDR3 has 12 amino acids. Germline V gives CDR1 LNHDA, CDR2 SQIVND (reference sequence). V was shortened by 7 bases and J by 7 bases, with 13 bases between the two germline ends. The CDR3 DNA is TGTGCCAGTACGGGGGATACGGGTGAAGCTTTCTTT. Protein: CASTGDTGEAFF.

This chain links TRBV7-2 with TRBJ2-7; 7 bases are shared with TRBD2. Germline V gene lookup returns CDR1 SGHTA and CDR2 FQGNSA. Losses at the gene ends were 4 bases for V and 7 bases for J; bases not matched to a gene: 10. The CDR3 loop spans 14 amino acids. The CDR3 loop is CASSSGGNLLEQYF. As DNA, the CDR3 is TGTGCCAGCAGCTCCGGGGGGAACCTTCTGGAGCAGTACTTC.

To note about this clone: The same CDR3 is also encoded by other DNA sequences in this sample. The chain joins TRBV29-1 to TRBJ2-3; TRBD1 matches at 9 bases. CDR1 is SQVTM and CDR2 is ANQGSEA in the germline V gene. Trimming at V came to 7 bases and at J to 2 bases, leaving 7 bases not matched to a gene. This CDR3 is 14 amino acids long. CDR3 residues: CSDGGQGSTDTQYF. Here the CDR3 DNA reads TGCAGCGACGGTGGACAGGGGTCCACAGATACGCAGTATTTT.

This clone was found once. The rearrangement uses TRBV10-2 and TRBJ2-7; 12 bases fit TRBD2. The V and J ends lost 6 bases and 7 bases, in that order; junction bases with no gene match: 13. Germline V lookup: CDR1 WSHSY, CDR2 SAAADI. This CDR3 is 16 amino acids long. As DNA, the CDR3 is TGCGCCAGCAGATCTACTAGCGGGAGGTTCCCGGGGGAGCAGTACTTC. Its protein is CASRSTSGRFPGEQYF.

V usage is TRBV30 and J usage is TRBJ2-6, with a tentative D call TRBD1 (5 bases). The germline CDR1 and CDR2 sequences are GTSNPN and SVGIG (reference sequence). V was trimmed by 4 bases and J by 0 bases, leaving 10 bases between them. This CDR3 is 15 amino acids long. The CDR3 loop is CAWTATDSGANVLTF. The CDR3, as DNA: TGTGCCTGGACCGCGACAGACTCTGGGGCCAACGTCCTGACTTTC.

V usage is TRBV18 and J usage is TRBJ2-7, with 8 bases lining up with TRBD1. In germline, CDR1 is KGHSH, CDR2 LQKENI. The CDR3 covers 15 residues. The V segment lost 3 bases and the J segment 4 bases; nucleotides outside the gene matches: 8. The chain's CDR3 is CASSPSLDRVYEQYF. In DNA form, the CDR3 reads TGTGCCAGCTCACCGTCTCTGGACAGGGTTTACGAGCAGTACTTC.

This chain uses TRBV9 with TRBJ1-1; D not certain. V was pared by 0 bases and J by 4 bases, with 10 bases between. The CDR3 extends over 14 amino acids. Germline CDR1 reads SGDLS; CDR2 reads YYNGEE. CDR3 coding DNA: TGTGCCAGCAGCGTAGCTAGGGTACCCACTGAAGCTTTCTTT. Residues: CASSVARVPTEAFF.

The rearrangement links TRBV18 to TRBJ2-7, with 9 bases that match TRBD1. The ends lost 6 bases at V and 0 bases at J; junction bases unmatched: 6. The CDR3 is made up of 15 amino acids. Germline loops: CDR1 KGHSH, CDR2 LQKENI. The CDR3 DNA reads as TGTGCCAGCTCCCAGGGACAGGGAAGCTCCTACGAGCAGTACTTC. This gives the protein CASSQGQGSSYEQYF.

This clone was counted a single time. This sequence joins TRBV6-5 and TRBJ2-7; 8 nucleotides align to TRBD1. The CDR3 spans 15 residues. After removal of 4 bases from V and 2 bases from J, the junction contained 7 bases not matched to a gene. Germline CDR1 is MNHEY and CDR2 is SVGAGI. In DNA, the CDR3 is TGTGCCAGCAGTTTCGACAGGGGCCAAACCTACGAGCAGTACTTC. Translated, it gives CASSFDRGQTYEQYF.

This clone was recorded only once. V and J are TRBV30 and TRBJ2-1, with D perhaps matching TRBD2 (6 bases). From germline, CDR1 is GTSNPN and CDR2 SVGIG (reference sequence). The CDR3 runs 13 residues. The ends were cut back, 4 bases at V and 5 bases at J, with 12 bases in the middle. As DNA, the CDR3 is TGTGCCTGGAATTTAGCGGCTAACAATGAGCAGTTCTTC. Its protein is CAWNLAANNEQFF.

The gene calls are TRBV9 and TRBJ2-3; no clear D. CDR3 length: 19 residues. The germline CDR1 and CDR2 sequences are SGDLS and YYNGEE. The V end was cut by 3 bases, the J end by 5 bases, with 28 bases between. CDR3: CASSAHYSWTGIPRDTQYF. DNA for the CDR3: TGTGCCAGCAGCGCCCACTACTCCTGGACCGGCATACCCAGAGATACGCAGTATTTT. The variable domain in full, with the rest retrieved from reference TRBV9 and TRBJ2-3, is DSGVTQTPKHLITATGQRVTLRCSPRSGDLSVYWYQQSLDQGLQFLIQYYNGEERAKGNILERFSAQQFPDLHSELNLSSLELGDSALYFCASSAHYSWTGIPRDTQYFGPGTRLTVL.

The genes are TRBV5-4 and TRBJ2-2; 7 positions agree with TRBD2. Germline assignment: CDR1 SGHNT and CDR2 YYREEE (reference sequence). This CDR3 has 15 residues. V dropped 6 bases and J dropped 7; count of bases not matched to a gene: 12. The CDR3 DNA reads as TGTGCCAGCACTAAGAGGGACTATCCCTACGGGGAGCTGTTTTTT. Amino acid sequence: CASTKRDYPYGELFF.

The CDR3 loop is CASSLSGLTGYTF. The CDR3 DNA reads TGTGCCAGCAGCTTATCAGGGCTCACTGGCTACACCTTC. The chain recombines TRBV7-2 with TRBJ1-2; weak D call: TRBD1 (5 bases). Trimming left V 2 bases short and J 7 bases short, with 11 bases between. Germline lookup yields CDR1 SGHTA and CDR2 FQGNSA. There are 13 residues in the CDR3.

Regarding this clone: Within the sample, other DNA sequences also encode this same CDR3. The V and J genes are TRBV18 and TRBJ1-4; D call uncertain. CDR1 KGHSH and CDR2 LQKENI come from the germline V gene. CDR3 length: 13 amino acids. Trimming shortened V by 3 bases and J by 4 bases, and 6 bases separated the two germline ends. DNA for the CDR3: TGTGCCAGCTCACCCCAAGTTAATGAAAAACTGTTTTTT. Translating gives CASSPQVNEKLFF.

In DNA, the CDR3 is TGTGCCAGCAGCCTGACCACCGGGCGGGCGAATGAAAAACTGTTTTTT. It specifies CASSLTTGRANEKLFF. This rearrangement joins TRBV11-2 to TRBJ1-4, with D unresolved. The germline V gene encodes CDR1 SGHAT and CDR2 FQNNGV. V lost 5 bases, J lost 5 bases, and 18 bases lay in between. The CDR3 has 16 amino acids.